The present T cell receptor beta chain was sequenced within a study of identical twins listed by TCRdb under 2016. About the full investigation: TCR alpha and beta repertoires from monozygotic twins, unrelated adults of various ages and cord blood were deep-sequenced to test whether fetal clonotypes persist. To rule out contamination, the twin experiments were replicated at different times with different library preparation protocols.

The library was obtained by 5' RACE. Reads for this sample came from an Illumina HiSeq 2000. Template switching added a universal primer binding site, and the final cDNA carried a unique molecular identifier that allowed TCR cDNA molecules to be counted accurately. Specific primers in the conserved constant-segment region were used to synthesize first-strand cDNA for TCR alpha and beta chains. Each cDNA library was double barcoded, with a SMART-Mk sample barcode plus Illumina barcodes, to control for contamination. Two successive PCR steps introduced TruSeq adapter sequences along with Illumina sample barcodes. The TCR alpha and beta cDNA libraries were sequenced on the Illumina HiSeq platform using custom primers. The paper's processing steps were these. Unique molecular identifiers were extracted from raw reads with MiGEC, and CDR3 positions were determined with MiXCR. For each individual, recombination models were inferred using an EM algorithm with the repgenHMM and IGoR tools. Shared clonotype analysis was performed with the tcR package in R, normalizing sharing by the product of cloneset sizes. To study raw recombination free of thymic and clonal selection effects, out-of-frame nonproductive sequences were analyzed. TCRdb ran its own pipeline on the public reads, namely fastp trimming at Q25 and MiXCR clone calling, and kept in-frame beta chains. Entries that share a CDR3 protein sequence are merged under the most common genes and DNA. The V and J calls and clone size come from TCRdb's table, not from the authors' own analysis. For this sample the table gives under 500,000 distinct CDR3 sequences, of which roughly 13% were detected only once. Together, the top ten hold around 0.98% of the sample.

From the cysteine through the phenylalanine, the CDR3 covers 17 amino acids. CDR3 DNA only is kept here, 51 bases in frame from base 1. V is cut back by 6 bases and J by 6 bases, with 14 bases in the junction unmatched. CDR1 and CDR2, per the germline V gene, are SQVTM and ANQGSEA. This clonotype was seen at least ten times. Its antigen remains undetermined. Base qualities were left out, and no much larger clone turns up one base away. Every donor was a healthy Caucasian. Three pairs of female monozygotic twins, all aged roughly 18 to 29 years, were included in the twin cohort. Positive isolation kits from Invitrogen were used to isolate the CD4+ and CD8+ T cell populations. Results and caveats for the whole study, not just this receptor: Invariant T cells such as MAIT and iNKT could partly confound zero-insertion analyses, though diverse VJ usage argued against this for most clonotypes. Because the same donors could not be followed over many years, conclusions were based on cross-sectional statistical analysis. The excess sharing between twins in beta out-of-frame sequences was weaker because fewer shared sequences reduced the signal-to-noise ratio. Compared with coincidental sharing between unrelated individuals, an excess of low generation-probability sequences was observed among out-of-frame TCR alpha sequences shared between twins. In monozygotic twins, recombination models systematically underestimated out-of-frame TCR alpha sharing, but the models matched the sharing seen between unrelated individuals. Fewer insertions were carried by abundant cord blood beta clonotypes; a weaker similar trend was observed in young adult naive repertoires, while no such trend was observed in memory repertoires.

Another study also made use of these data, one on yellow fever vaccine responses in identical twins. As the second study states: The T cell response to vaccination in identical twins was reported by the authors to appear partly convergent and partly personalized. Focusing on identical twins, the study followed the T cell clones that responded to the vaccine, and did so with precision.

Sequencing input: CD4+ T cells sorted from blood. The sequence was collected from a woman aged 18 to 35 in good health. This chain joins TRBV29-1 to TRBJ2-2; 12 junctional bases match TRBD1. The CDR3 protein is CSVRSEPGQGAPGELFF. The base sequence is TGCAGCGTACGATCGGAGCCGGGACAGGGGGCCCCCGGGGAGCTGTTTTTT.